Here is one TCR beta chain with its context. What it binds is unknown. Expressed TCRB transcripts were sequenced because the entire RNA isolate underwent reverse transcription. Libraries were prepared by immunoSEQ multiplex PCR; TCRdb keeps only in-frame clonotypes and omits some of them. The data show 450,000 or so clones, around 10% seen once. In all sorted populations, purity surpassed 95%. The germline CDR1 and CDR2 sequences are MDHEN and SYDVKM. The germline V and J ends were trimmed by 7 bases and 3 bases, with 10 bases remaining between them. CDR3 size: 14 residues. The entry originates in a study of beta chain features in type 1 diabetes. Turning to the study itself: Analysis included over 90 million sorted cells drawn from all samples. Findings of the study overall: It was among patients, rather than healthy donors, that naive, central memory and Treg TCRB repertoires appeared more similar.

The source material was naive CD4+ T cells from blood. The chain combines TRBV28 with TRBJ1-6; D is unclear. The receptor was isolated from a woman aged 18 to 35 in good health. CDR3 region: CASKLQSYNSPLHF. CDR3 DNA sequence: TGTGCCAGCAAACTACAGAGCTATAATTCACCCCTCCACTTT.